The 10 T cell receptor beta chains below come from one sample, sequenced in a study of graft-versus-host responses after intestinal transplantation. Profiled with immunoSEQ multiplex PCR; TCRdb holds only in-frame clones, not every one. This table has around 99,000 clones, approximately 94% appearing once. Their antigens are not known. This specimen consisted of unstimulated CD8+ T cells sorted from spleen or lymph node cells, obtained before intestinal transplant. The origin of the receptors is a human donor who received an intestinal transplant.

V and J are TRBV27 and TRBJ1-1, with D tentatively TRBD1 (6 bases). The germline V and J ends were trimmed by 4 bases and 1 base, with 10 bases remaining between them. CDR1 is MNHEY and CDR2 is SMNVEV in the germline V gene (reference sequence). CDR3 length: 14 residues. CDR3 sequence: CASSSGQSNTEAFF. The CDR3 nucleotides are TGTGCCAGCAGTTCGGGACAATCGAACACTGAAGCTTTCTTT.

This chain uses TRBV19 with TRBJ1-3; D is possibly TRBD1 (5 bases). The length of the CDR3 is 15 residues. Trimming shortened V by 4 bases and J by 4 bases, and 14 bases separated the two germline ends. Germline CDR1 LNHDA, CDR2 SQIVND (reference sequence). CDR3 sequence (DNA): TGTGCCAGTAGTAGGTGGACATTACCGGGAAACACCATATATTTT. Its protein is CASSRWTLPGNTIYF.

The chain carries TRBV4-3 and TRBJ1-4; TRBD1 aligns across 7 bases. V shed 3 bases and J 4 bases; nucleotides not matched to a gene: 5. The CDR3 runs 15 residues. Germline V gene sequence: CDR1 LGHNA, CDR2 YSLEER. The CDR3 DNA follows: TGCGCCAGCAGCCAGCACAGGGGTATTAATGAAAAACTGTTTTTT. Translated, it gives CASSQHRGINEKLFF.

This rearrangement joins TRBV21-1 to TRBJ2-7; the DNA was not compared with TRBD1, the D call given in the table. TRBV21-1 is shown as a pseudogene. This CDR3 has 13 amino acids. The CDR3 DNA follows: TGTGCCAGCAGCAAAGGGCAATCCTACGAGCAGTACTTC. Translation gives CASSKGQSYEQYF.

The chain joins TRBV6-1 to TRBJ2-1; 7 bases fit TRBD2. The CDR3 has 12 residues. Germline CDR1 and CDR2: MNHNS and SASEGT. Trimming at V came to 11 bases and at J to 2 bases, leaving 3 bases not matched to a gene. In DNA form, the CDR3 reads TGTGCCGGGGGGGACGCCTACAATGAGCAGTTCTTC. Its translation: CAGGDAYNEQFF.

The V call is TRBV9, the J call TRBJ2-7, with TRBD1 as a possible D gene (6 bases). Germline V CDR1 and CDR2: SGDLS, YYNGEE. V shed 2 bases and J shed 0 bases, with 12 bases lying between them. The CDR3 spans 15 residues. CDR3 nucleotides: TGTGCCAGCAGCGTGGGGGCCCCCCTCTCCTACGAGCAGTACTTC. Encoded protein: CASSVGAPLSYEQYF.

The chain employs TRBV19 and TRBJ1-4; 7 nucleotides line up with TRBD1. The junction had 10 bases not matched to a gene; V was cut back by 5 bases and J by 7 bases. The CDR3 runs 15 residues. Germline V gene lookup returns CDR1 LNHDA and CDR2 SQIVND (reference sequence). The CDR3 is CASSLPDRAGEKLFF. CDR3 bases: TGTGCCAGTAGTCTCCCCGACAGGGCAGGTGAAAAACTGTTTTTT.

The chain joins TRBV7-9 to TRBJ2-1; weak D call: TRBD1 (6 bases). This CDR3 spans 14 amino acids. V lost 2 bases and J lost 13, with 18 bases in between. CDR1 is SEHNR and CDR2 is FQNEAQ in the germline V gene (reference sequence). This chain's CDR3 is CASSLSGMWGTQFF. The CDR3 bases are TGTGCCAGCAGCTTATCAGGGATGTGGGGGACACAGTTCTTC.

The chain has TRBV7-9 and TRBJ1-1, with TRBD1 identical over 11 bases. CDR3 size: 16 residues. Germline V gene lookup returns CDR1 SEHNR and CDR2 FQNEAQ (reference sequence). Unmatched junction bases numbered 10, after V lost 5 bases and J lost 5 bases. The CDR3 spells CASSPRTGGKDTEAFF. The CDR3 DNA is TGTGCCAGCAGCCCCCGGACAGGGGGCAAAGATACTGAAGCTTTCTTT.

The gene calls are TRBV30 and TRBJ2-2, with D uncertain. V shed 4 bases and J shed 3 bases, with 6 bases lying between them. This CDR3 is built from 12 residues. Looked up from germline, CDR1 is GTSNPN and CDR2 is SVGIG (reference sequence). The CDR3 DNA follows: TGTGCCTGGACCCCGGACACCGGGGAGCTGTTTTTT. It yields the protein CAWTPDTGELFF.